This passage covers 6 T cell receptor beta chains from one sample sequenced in a study of cytomegalovirus exposure and HLA in healthy donors (dated by TCRdb to the late 2010s). Libraries were constructed by the immunoSEQ multiplex PCR assay. A mixture of 60 forward primers for TCR Vbeta segments and 13 reverse primers for TCR Jbeta segments was used in the multiplex PCR. TCRdb provides this immuneACCESS table in a form limited to in-frame rearrangements. Some clones are lacking; in checked studies, under half of them reflect an unresolved V gene, and why the rest are absent is not known. Present in this sample are 150,000 to 200,000 clones, about 74% of which were seen just once. The top ten clones comprise around 3% of the sample. The sample taken for sequencing was PBMCs. The receptors originated from a male donor in good health and CMV-seronegative.

V usage is TRBV5-1 and J usage is TRBJ2-1; possibly TRBD2 for D (6 bases). The CDR3 is made up of 15 amino acids. Germline V gives CDR1 SGHRS, CDR2 YFSETQ. V lost 4 bases and J 4 bases, leaving 15 bases between the germline ends. The CDR3 DNA follows: TGCGCCAGCAGCAACGGAGGGTCGGGATACAATGAGCAGTTCTTC. This translates into CASSNGGSGYNEQFF.

The rearrangement uses TRBV5-1 and TRBJ1-1; a possible D gene is TRBD1 (6 bases). Germline assignment: CDR1 SGHRS and CDR2 YFSETQ. V was clipped by 9 bases and J by 5 bases, with 17 bases between them. The CDR3 loop spans 13 amino acids. CDR3 sequence reads: CATKNQRGTEAFF. The CDR3 region has the DNA TGCGCCACCAAGAATCAGAGGGGGACTGAAGCTTTCTTT. The full variable domain, with the rest looked up from reference TRBV5-1 and TRBJ1-1, is KAGVTQTPRYLIKTRGQQVTLSCSPISGHRSVSWYQQTPGQGLQFLFEYFSETQRNKGNFPGRFSGRQFSNSRSEMNVSTLELGDSALYLCATKNQRGTEAFFGQGTRLTVV.

This clone occurred once. The CDR3 DNA is TGTGCCAGCAGTCCTCAGGGGGCGCGCTACAATGAGCAGTTCTTC. Translation gives CASSPQGARYNEQFF. The chain couples TRBV5-4 to TRBJ2-1; 8 nucleotides align to TRBD1. CDR3 length: 15 residues. Germline CDR1 and CDR2: SGHNT and YYREEE (reference sequence). The V segment lost 5 bases and the J segment 3 bases; nucleotides outside the gene matches: 7.

This clone was counted a few times. The V call is TRBV18, the J call TRBJ2-7; TRBD2 is a possible D gene (5 bases). Looked up from germline, CDR1 is KGHSH and CDR2 is LQKENI. The V end was cut by 0 bases, the J end by 4 bases, with 13 bases between. The CDR3 runs to 15 residues. CDR3 sequence (DNA): TGTGCCAGCTCACCACCGATGGGTTCGGGGTACGAGCAGTACTTC. Its protein is CASSPPMGSGYEQYF.

The chain uses TRBV29-1 and TRBJ2-3; 13 bases are shared with TRBD2. The CDR3 sequence is 14 residues long. The V and J ends lost 5 bases and 4 bases, in that order; junction bases with no gene match: 3. Germline-derived CDR1 and CDR2 are SQVTM and ANQGSEA. CDR3 protein: CSVRTSGSPDTQYF. CDR3 DNA sequence: TGCAGCGTTCGGACTAGCGGGAGTCCAGATACGCAGTATTTT.

This clone appeared a few times. This chain connects TRBV5-1 to TRBJ1-2; maybe TRBD1 (5 bases). V was pared by 4 bases and J by 1 base, with 14 bases between. This CDR3 is 15 amino acids long. The V gene's germline CDR1 is SGHRS and CDR2 YFSETQ. CDR3 protein: CASSPAGDLNYGYTF. The CDR3 nucleotides read TGCGCCAGCAGCCCAGCGGGGGACCTTAACTATGGCTACACCTTC.